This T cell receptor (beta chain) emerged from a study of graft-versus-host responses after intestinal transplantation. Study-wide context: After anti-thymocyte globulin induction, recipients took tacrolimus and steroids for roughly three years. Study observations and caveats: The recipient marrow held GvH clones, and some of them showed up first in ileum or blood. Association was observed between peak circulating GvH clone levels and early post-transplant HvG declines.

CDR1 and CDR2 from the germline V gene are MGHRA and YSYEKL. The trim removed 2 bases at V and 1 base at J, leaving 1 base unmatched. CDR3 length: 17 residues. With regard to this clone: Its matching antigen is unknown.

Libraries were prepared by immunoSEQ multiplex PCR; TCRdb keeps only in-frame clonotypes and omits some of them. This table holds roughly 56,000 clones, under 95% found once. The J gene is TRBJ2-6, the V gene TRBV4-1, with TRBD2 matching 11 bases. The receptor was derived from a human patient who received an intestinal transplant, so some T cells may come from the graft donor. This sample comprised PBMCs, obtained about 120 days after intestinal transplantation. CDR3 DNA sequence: TGCGCCAGCAGCCAAACTAGCGGGAGATCTGGGGCCAACGTCCTGACTTTC. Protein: CASSQTSGRSGANVLTF.